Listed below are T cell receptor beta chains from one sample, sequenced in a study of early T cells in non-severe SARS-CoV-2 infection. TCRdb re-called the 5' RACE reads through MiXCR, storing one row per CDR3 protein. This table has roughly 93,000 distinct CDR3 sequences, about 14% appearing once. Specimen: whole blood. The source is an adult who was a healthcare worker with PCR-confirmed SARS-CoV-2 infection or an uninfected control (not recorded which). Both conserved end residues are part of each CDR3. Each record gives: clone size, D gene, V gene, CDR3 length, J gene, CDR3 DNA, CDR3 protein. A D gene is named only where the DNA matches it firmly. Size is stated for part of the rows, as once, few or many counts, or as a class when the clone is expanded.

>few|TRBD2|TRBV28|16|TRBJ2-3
TGTGCCAGCAGTTTTGCGGCTAGCGGACCCACAGATACGCAGTATTTT
CASSFAASGPTDTQYF
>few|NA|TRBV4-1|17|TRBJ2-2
TGCGCCAGCAGCCAAGATGTAAGGGGGTCTAACACCGGGGAGCTGTTTTTT
CASSQDVRGSNTGELFF
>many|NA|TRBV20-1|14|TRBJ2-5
TGCAGTGCCCCACCCCTGGGATACCAAGAGACCCAGTACTTC
CSAPPLGYQETQYF
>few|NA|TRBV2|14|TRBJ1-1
TGTGCCAGCTCCAAGGGACTGACCAGGGCTGAAGCTTTCTTT
CASSKGLTRAEAFF
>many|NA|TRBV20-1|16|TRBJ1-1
TGCAGTGCTAGAACCCTACAGGGAGGTAGCAACACTGAAGCTTTCTTT
CSARTLQGGSNTEAFF
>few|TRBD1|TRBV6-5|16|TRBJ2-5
TGTGCCAGCAGTTACTCCTGGACAGGACTCCAAGAGACCCAGTACTTC
CASSYSWTGLQETQYF
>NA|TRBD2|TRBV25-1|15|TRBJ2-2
TGTGCCAGCAGTGAATTAGGACTAGCGGCCGGGGAGCTGTTTTTT
CASSELGLAAGELFF
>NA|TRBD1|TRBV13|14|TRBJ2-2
TGTGCCAGCAGACCGGACAGGGTGGACGGGGAGCTGTTTTTT
CASRPDRVDGELFF
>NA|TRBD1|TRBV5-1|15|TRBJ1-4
TGCGCCAGCGGAAAACAGGGGTCCGATAATGAAAAACTGTTTTTT
CASGKQGSDNEKLFF
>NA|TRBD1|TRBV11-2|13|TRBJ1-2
TGTGCCAGCAACGACAGGGGGTTAGGTGGCTACACCTTC
CASNDRGLGGYTF
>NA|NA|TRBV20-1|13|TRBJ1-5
TGCAGTGCTCGGACGGGGTCAAATCAGCCCCAGCATTTT
CSARTGSNQPQHF
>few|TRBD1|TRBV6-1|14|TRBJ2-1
TGTGCCAGCAGTGTATTGACAGGGATCGGTGAGCAGTTCTTC
CASSVLTGIGEQFF
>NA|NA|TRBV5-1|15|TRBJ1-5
TGCGCCAGCAGCATAGGGGTTCTAAGCAATCAGCCCCAGCATTTT
CASSIGVLSNQPQHF
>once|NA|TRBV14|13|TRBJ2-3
TGTGCCAGCAGCGCCGGGGGTGTAGATACGCAGTATTTT
CASSAGGVDTQYF
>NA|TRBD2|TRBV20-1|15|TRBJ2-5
TGCAGTGCTAGACCGCCTAGCGGGGGCCAAGAGACCCAGTACTTC
CSARPPSGGQETQYF
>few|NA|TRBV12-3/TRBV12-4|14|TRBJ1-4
TGTGCCAGCAACGACCCGGTCCGGAGTGAAAAACTGTTTTTT
CASNDPVRSEKLFF
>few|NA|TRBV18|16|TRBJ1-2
TGTGCCAGCTCGAAGTCTGGACAGCTCTATAACTATGGCTACACCTTC
CASSKSGQLYNYGYTF
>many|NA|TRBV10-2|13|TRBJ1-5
TGCGCCACCGGGGGGACACCGAATCAGCCCCAGCATTTT
CATGGTPNQPQHF
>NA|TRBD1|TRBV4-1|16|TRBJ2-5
TGCGCCAGCAGCCTCGTACCCGGGACAGTCCAAGAGACCCAGTACTTC
CASSLVPGTVQETQYF
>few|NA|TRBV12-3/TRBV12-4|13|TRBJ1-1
TGTGCCGGCCACAGCCCATTGAACACTGAAGCTTTCTTT
CAGHSPLNTEAFF
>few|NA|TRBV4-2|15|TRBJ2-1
TGTGCCAGCAGCCAAGATCACGGTCAGTACAATGAGCAGTTCTTC
CASSQDHGQYNEQFF
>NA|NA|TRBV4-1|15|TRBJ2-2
TGCGCCAGCAGCCAACGAGGGCTTAACACCGGGGAGCTGTTTTTT
CASSQRGLNTGELFF
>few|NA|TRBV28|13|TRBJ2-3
TGTGCCAGCCATGAAGAATTCGCAGATACGCAGTATTTT
CASHEEFADTQYF
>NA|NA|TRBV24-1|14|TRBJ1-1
TGTGCCACCAGATCAGTTGGAGACAACACTGAAGCTTTCTTT
CATRSVGDNTEAFF
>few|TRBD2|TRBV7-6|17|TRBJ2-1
TGTGCCAGCAGCCTGGGACTAGCGGGGGGCAGGACATCTCAGCAGTTCTTC
CASSLGLAGGRTSQQFF
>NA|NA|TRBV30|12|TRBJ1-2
TGTGCCTGGAGTGCACAGGGCTATGGCTACACCTTC
CAWSAQGYGYTF
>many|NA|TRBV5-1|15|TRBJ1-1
TGCGCCAGCAGCTTGATTGGACAGCTGAACACTGAAGCTTTCTTT
CASSLIGQLNTEAFF
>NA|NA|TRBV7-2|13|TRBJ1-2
TGTGCCAGCAGCTCCCCAAGGGTCGGGGGCTACACCTTC
CASSSPRVGGYTF
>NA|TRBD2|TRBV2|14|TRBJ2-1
TGTGCCAGCAGTGAAAGCGGGGGGGCGTATGAGCAGTTCTTC
CASSESGGAYEQFF
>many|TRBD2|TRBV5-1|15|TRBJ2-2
TGCGCCAGCAGCTATAGCGGGGTCGCCACCGGGGAGCTGTTTTTT
CASSYSGVATGELFF
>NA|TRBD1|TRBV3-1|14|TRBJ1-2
TGTGCCAGCAGCCTCTCCGGACAGGGGTACGGCTACACCTTC
CASSLSGQGYGYTF
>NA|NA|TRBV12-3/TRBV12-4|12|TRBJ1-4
TGTGCCAGCAGTATCGGAGGGGAAAAACTGTTTTTT
CASSIGGEKLFF
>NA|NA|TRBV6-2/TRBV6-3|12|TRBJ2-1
TGTGCCAGCAGTTCGCCTAGGCTGACACAGTTCTTC
CASSSPRLTQFF
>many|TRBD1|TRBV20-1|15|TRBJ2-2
TGCAGTGCTATTCCCCGGGACAGGGACACCGGGGAGCTGTTTTTT
CSAIPRDRDTGELFF
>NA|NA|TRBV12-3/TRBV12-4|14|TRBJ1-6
TGTGCCAGCACCTCAGGCATCTATAATTCACCCCTCCACTTT
CASTSGIYNSPLHF
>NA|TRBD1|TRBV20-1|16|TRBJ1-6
TGCAGTGCTAGAGATTGGGACAGCTCCTATAATTCACCCCTCCACTTT
CSARDWDSSYNSPLHF
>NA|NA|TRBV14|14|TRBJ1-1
TGTGCCAGCAGCCATTCTTTTGGAGGCACTGAAGCTTTCTTT
CASSHSFGGTEAFF
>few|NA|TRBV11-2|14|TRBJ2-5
TGTGCCAGCAGCAGAGGACAGCTCCAAGAGACCCAGTACTTC
CASSRGQLQETQYF
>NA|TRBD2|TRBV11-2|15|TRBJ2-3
TGTGCCAGCAGCTCTAGCGGGGGGGCGATAGATACGCAGTATTTT
CASSSSGGAIDTQYF
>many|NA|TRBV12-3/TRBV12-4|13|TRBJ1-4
TGTGCCAGCAGCCCCCGACGAGGTGAAAAACTGTTTTTT
CASSPRRGEKLFF
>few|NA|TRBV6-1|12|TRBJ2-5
TGTGCCAGCAGTCCAGGTGGAGAGACCCAGTACTTC
CASSPGGETQYF
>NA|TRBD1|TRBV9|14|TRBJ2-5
TGTGCCAGCAGCGTAGCTTCAGGGGGAGAGACCCAGTACTTC
CASSVASGGETQYF
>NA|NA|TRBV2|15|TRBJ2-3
TGTGCCAGCAGTGCCAACGGCGGGGGCACAGATACGCAGTATTTT
CASSANGGGTDTQYF
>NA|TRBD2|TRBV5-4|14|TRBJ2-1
TGTGCCAGCAGCTTGAGTTCGGGGGGAAATGAGCAGTTCTTC
CASSLSSGGNEQFF
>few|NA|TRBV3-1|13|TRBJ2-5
TGTGCCAGCAGCCGGGACCCGGGAGAGACCCAGTACTTC
CASSRDPGETQYF
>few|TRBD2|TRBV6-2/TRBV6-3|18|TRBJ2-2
TGTGCCAGCACCCGAAGACTAGCGGGGGAGAGGGACACCGGGGAGCTGTTTTTT
CASTRRLAGERDTGELFF
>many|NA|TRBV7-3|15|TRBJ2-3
TGTGCCAGCAGCCCCCAGTCAGGGGAGGCAGATACGCAGTATTTT
CASSPQSGEADTQYF
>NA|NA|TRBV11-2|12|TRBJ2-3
TGTGCCAGCAGCTTAGGGGTGTATACGCAGTATTTT
CASSLGVYTQYF
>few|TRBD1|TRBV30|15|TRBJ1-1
TGTGCCTGGACCCTACGACAGGGGGTATATACTGAAGCTTTCTTT
CAWTLRQGVYTEAFF
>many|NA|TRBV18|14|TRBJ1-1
TGTGCCAGCTCAGGCCAGGGCGGGAACACTGAAGCTTTCTTT
CASSGQGGNTEAFF
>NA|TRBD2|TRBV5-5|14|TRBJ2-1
TGTGCCAGCAGCTTAGGCACGGGGGGGCATGAGCAGTTCTTC
CASSLGTGGHEQFF
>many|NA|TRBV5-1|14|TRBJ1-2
TGCGCCAGCAGCTTGTCGGATCTGATTTCCGGCTACACCTTC
CASSLSDLISGYTF
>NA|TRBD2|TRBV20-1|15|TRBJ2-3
TGCAGTGCCTATACTAGCGGGGGGGCCATAGATACGCAGTATTTT
CSAYTSGGAIDTQYF
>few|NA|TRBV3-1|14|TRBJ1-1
TGTGCCAGCAGCCGGCGGGGGGGAAACACTGAAGCTTTCTTT
CASSRRGGNTEAFF
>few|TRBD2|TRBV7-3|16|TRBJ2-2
TGTGCCAGCGCACCCTTCGGGGGGGCGAACACCGGGGAGCTGTTTTTT
CASAPFGGANTGELFF